Below are 29 T cell receptor beta chains sequenced from a single sample in a study of identical twins. TCRdb reanalysed the 5' RACE reads using MiXCR and keeps one entry per CDR3 protein. The sample lists around 250,000 distinct CDR3 sequences, approximately 11% occurring once. A further study also used this sample, focusing on yellow fever vaccine responses in identical twins.

The specimen was memory (CD45RO+) T cells sorted from blood. Source of these receptors: a woman aged 18-35 years in good health.

This chain connects TRBV23-1 to TRBJ2-2; TRBD2 matches 9 bases. TRBV23-1 is labeled an ORF, and its function is uncertain. The CDR3 runs 14 residues. V lost 9 bases, J lost 5 bases, and 7 bases stayed unmatched. The CDR3 DNA is TGCGCCAGTTCCCCGACTAGCGGAACCGGGGAGCTGTTTTTT. Translation gives CASSPTSGTGELFF.

This clonotype was seen only a few times. The rearrangement joins TRBV13 to TRBJ2-2; no firm D call. The CDR3 extends over 12 amino acids. Deletions cut 5 bases from V and 5 bases from J, with 6 bases between. Germline CDR1 PRHDT, CDR2 FYEKMQ (reference sequence). CDR3 loop: CASSPETGELFF. CDR3 nucleotides: TGTGCCAGCAGCCCTGAGACCGGGGAGCTGTTTTTT.

The sample holds a few counts of this clonotype. This rearrangement joins TRBV20-1 to TRBJ2-3, with D perhaps TRBD1 (5 bases). Germline V lookup: CDR1 DFQATT, CDR2 SNEGSKA (reference sequence). The V end was cut by 0 bases, the J end by 1 base, with 17 bases between. CDR3 length: 17 amino acids. CDR3 amino acids: CSAREATIPRGTDTQYF. The CDR3 DNA reads TGCAGTGCTAGAGAGGCCACAATTCCCAGGGGCACAGATACGCAGTATTTT.

This clonotype occurred many times. The chain carries TRBV12-3 or TRBV12-4 and TRBJ1-5; 12 bases map to TRBD1. The length of the CDR3 is 15 residues. With V trimmed by 6 bases and J by 5 bases, 5 bases remained unmatched. CDR3 amino acids: CASSIRDRGHQPQHF. DNA for the CDR3: TGTGCCAGCAGCATCCGGGACAGGGGGCATCAGCCCCAGCATTTT.

The rearrangement uses TRBV28 and TRBJ2-1; 8 bases match TRBD2. Germline CDR1 and CDR2: MDHEN and SYDVKM. The CDR3 has 16 amino acids. Germline trimming cut 6 bases from V and 2 bases from J; bases unmatched to any gene: 9. CDR3 bases: TGTGCCAGCAGCAGAGGACTAGCTTTCGCCTACAATGAGCAGTTCTTC. It encodes CASSRGLAFAYNEQFF.

The chain recombines TRBV18 with TRBJ2-2; the match to TRBD1 covers 8 bases. Germline lookup yields CDR1 KGHSH and CDR2 LQKENI. This CDR3 has 16 amino acids. Trimming cost V 3 bases and J 6 bases; bases outside gene matches: 9. The chain's CDR3 is CASSPQGQGGAGELFF. DNA of the CDR3: TGTGCCAGCTCACCCCAAGGACAGGGCGGCGCCGGGGAGCTGTTTTTT.

The V call is TRBV4-1, the J call TRBJ2-3; D gene unclear. The V gene lost 2 bases and the J gene lost 0 bases, with 9 bases spanning the gap. This CDR3 is 15 amino acids long. The germline gives CDR1 MGHRA, CDR2 YSYEKL. The CDR3 reads CASSQIMASTDTQYF. In DNA, the CDR3 is TGCGCCAGCAGCCAAATTATGGCAAGCACAGATACGCAGTATTTT.

This clonotype was seen only a few times. The V call is TRBV27, the J call TRBJ2-7; 9 positions match TRBD1. The CDR3 is 17 amino acids. V was pared by 2 bases and J by 1 base, with 9 bases of the junction left unmatched. Per the germline V gene, CDR1 is MNHEY and CDR2 is SMNVEV (reference sequence). CDR3 region: CASSLRGQGVRSYEQYF. CDR3 bases: TGTGCCAGCAGTTTAAGGGGACAGGGTGTTAGGTCCTACGAGCAGTACTTC.

The chain joins TRBV30 to TRBJ2-5; D ambiguous. CDR3 size: 11 residues. The germline V gene encodes CDR1 GTSNPN and CDR2 SVGIG (reference sequence). The V end lost 0 bases, the J end lost 5 bases, and 4 bases lay between the germline ends. Here the CDR3 reads CAWSVEETQYF. Written as DNA, the CDR3 is TGTGCCTGGAGTGTAGAGGAGACCCAGTACTTC. Full variable domain (missing parts from reference TRBV30 and TRBJ2-5): SQTIHQWPATLVQPVGSPLSLECTVEGTSNPNLYWYRQAAGRGLQLLFYSVGIGQISSEVPQNLSASRPQDRQFILSSKKLLLSDSGFYLCAWSVEETQYFGPGTRLLVL.

This clonotype has a handful of counts. V usage is TRBV2 and J usage is TRBJ2-3; 7 nucleotides align to TRBD2. The CDR3 length is 14 residues. Trimming cost V 6 bases and J 4 bases; bases outside gene matches: 7. CDR1 SNHLY and CDR2 FYNNEI come from the germline V gene. CDR3 residues: CASRRAGSSDTQYF. CDR3 in DNA: TGTGCCAGCAGACGAGCGGGGAGTTCAGATACGCAGTATTTT.

This clonotype was observed a few times. J is TRBJ2-1 and V is TRBV5-6; TRBD2 agrees at 12 bases. J gave up 1 base and V 4 bases, and 9 bases lay outside the gene matches. The CDR3 consists of 18 residues. Germline V CDR1 and CDR2: SGHDT, YYEEEE. The CDR3 sequence is CASSIGLAGRLSYNEQFF. CDR3 coding DNA: TGTGCCAGCAGCATAGGACTAGCGGGAAGGCTGTCCTACAATGAGCAGTTCTTC.

V is TRBV6-5 and J is TRBJ2-7; 11 bases align to TRBD2. The CDR3 has 19 amino acids. V shed 0 bases and J 3 bases; nucleotides not matched to a gene: 13. From germline, CDR1 is MNHEY and CDR2 SVGAGI. CDR3 sequence reads: CASSYSKGTSGAHLYEQYF. As DNA, the CDR3 is TGTGCCAGCAGTTACTCCAAGGGGACTAGCGGAGCCCACCTCTACGAGCAGTACTTC.

This clonotype was counted a few times. In DNA form, the CDR3 reads TGTGCCAGCAGTTTCCGGGACGGTTCCTACGAGCAGTACTTC. It codes for CASSFRDGSYEQYF. The V call is TRBV6-2 or TRBV6-3, the J call TRBJ2-7; D might be TRBD1 or TRBD2, each matching 5 bases. CDR1 is MNHEY and CDR2 is SVGEGT in the germline V gene. The CDR3 runs 14 residues. Trimming left V 4 bases short and J 1 base short, with 11 bases between.

This clonotype showed up many times. The chain is built from TRBV12-3 or TRBV12-4 and TRBJ2-5; a weak D match, TRBD2 (6 bases). CDR3 length equals 15 residues. Trimming left V 3 bases short and J 0 bases short, with 11 bases between. The CDR3 protein is CASSFRDSYQETQYF. The CDR3 nucleotides read TGTGCCAGCAGTTTTCGGGACTCTTACCAAGAGACCCAGTACTTC.

This clonotype was observed a handful of times. The rearrangement links TRBV20-1 to TRBJ2-1, with 9 bases that match TRBD2. CDR1 is DFQATT, CDR2 SNEGSKA, per germline (reference sequence). The CDR3 is made up of 17 amino acids. The ends lost 5 bases at V and 0 bases at J; junction bases unmatched: 11. CDR3 protein: CSALDLAGTSSYNEQFF. CDR3 nucleotide sequence: TGCAGTGCTTTGGACCTAGCGGGGACGAGCTCCTACAATGAGCAGTTCTTC.

A few counts support this clonotype. This chain connects TRBV12-3 or TRBV12-4 to TRBJ1-2; D might be TRBD1 (5 bases). This CDR3 has 11 amino acids. Trimming shortened V by 3 bases and J by 7 bases, and 6 bases separated the two germline ends. CDR3 in DNA: TGTGCCAGCAGTTTGGGGGTTGGCTACACCTTC. This translates into CASSLGVGYTF.

This clonotype has a handful of counts. The rearrangement links TRBV6-6 to TRBJ2-7, with 8 bases identical to TRBD1. Germline loops: CDR1 MNHNY, CDR2 SVGAGI (reference sequence). V dropped 7 bases and J dropped 3; count of bases not matched to a gene: 5. This CDR3 region has 13 residues. The CDR3 sequence: CASTRGTGYEQYF. Written as DNA, the CDR3 is TGTGCCAGCACCCGCGGGACAGGCTACGAGCAGTACTTC.

The chain is built from TRBV11-2 and TRBJ2-2; D call uncertain. Per the germline V gene, CDR1 is SGHAT and CDR2 is FQNNGV. The CDR3 has 13 amino acids. V was clipped by 7 bases and J by 1 base, with 7 bases between them. CDR3 protein: CASTLLNTGELFF. The CDR3, as DNA: TGTGCCAGCACCCTACTGAACACCGGGGAGCTGTTTTTT.

This clonotype has more than one count but fewer than ten. The chain links TRBV5-6 to TRBJ2-7, with D maybe TRBD1 (6 bases). Germline-derived CDR1 and CDR2 are SGHDT and YYEEEE. The CDR3 consists of 15 residues. V was cut by 1 base and J by 4 bases, with 15 bases left in between. The chain's CDR3 is CASSLWKGDTYEQYF. DNA of the CDR3: TGTGCCAGCAGCTTGTGGAAGGGGGATACGTACGAGCAGTACTTC.

J is TRBJ2-2 and V is TRBV7-8; unclear D gene. V shed 1 base and J shed 6 bases, with 15 bases lying between them. Germline V gene data show CDR1 as SGHVS and CDR2 as FQNEAQ. This CDR3 is built from 16 residues. The CDR3 protein is CASSLEVVLRPGELFF. Written as DNA, the CDR3 is TGTGCCAGCAGCTTAGAAGTCGTCCTCCGACCCGGGGAGCTGTTTTTT.

This chain joins TRBV12-3 or TRBV12-4 and TRBJ2-3; D perhaps matches TRBD1 (6 bases). The CDR3 spans 16 residues. Trimming removed 0 bases at V and 5 bases at J, with 15 bases between. CDR3 amino acids: CASSLAPRKGGDTQYF. The CDR3 region has the DNA TGTGCCAGCAGTTTAGCTCCGAGAAAAGGGGGAGATACGCAGTATTTT.

The genes are TRBV7-2 and TRBJ1-2, with D hard to call. This CDR3 has 15 amino acids. Trimming shortened V by 1 base and J by 6 bases, and 15 bases separated the two germline ends. Germline CDR1 is SGHTA and CDR2 is FQGNSA. The DNA of the CDR3 is TGTGCCAGCAGCTTAGGGGGTCGGGCGGCTCATGGCTACACCTTC. Its protein is CASSLGGRAAHGYTF.

This clonotype was observed a few times. The chain links TRBV12-3 or TRBV12-4 to TRBJ1-2; D may be TRBD1 (6 bases). V lost 5 bases and J 3 bases, leaving 13 bases between the germline ends. There are 14 residues in the CDR3. CDR3 nucleotides: TGTGCCAGCAGTCGACAGGCTTCGGACTATGGCTACACCTTC. Translated: CASSRQASDYGYTF.

This clonotype showed up just a few times. This chain connects TRBV5-4 to TRBJ2-1; 10 bases map to TRBD2. Germline V gives CDR1 SGHNT, CDR2 YYREEE (reference sequence). CDR3 length equals 17 residues. Germline trimming cut 0 bases from V and 4 bases from J; bases unmatched to any gene: 7. CDR3 loop: CASSLVVLAGEYNEQFF. The CDR3 coding sequence is TGTGCCAGCAGCTTGGTGGTCCTAGCGGGGGAGTACAATGAGCAGTTCTTC.

The V call is TRBV28, the J call TRBJ1-2; the match to TRBD1 covers 7 bases. V lost 5 bases to trimming and J lost 7 bases; unmatched junction nucleotides: 4. The CDR3 is 12 amino acids. Germline loops: CDR1 MDHEN, CDR2 SYDVKM. In nucleotides, the CDR3 is TGTGCCAGCAGTACAGGGGCCGGTGGCTACACCTTC. This sequence encodes CASSTGAGGYTF.

This clonotype was detected a few times. The V call is TRBV5-1, the J call TRBJ2-5; possibly TRBD1 for D (6 bases). CDR3 size: 16 residues. The ends were cut back, 0 bases at V and 7 bases at J, with 19 bases in the middle. CDR1 is SGHRS and CDR2 is YFSETQ in the germline V gene. CDR3 DNA: TGCGCCAGCAGCTTGGAAGCAGGGGCCACCCCAGGGACCCAGTACTTC. Translation: CASSLEAGATPGTQYF.

The gene calls are TRBV5-1 and TRBJ2-6; no reliable D call. The CDR3 covers 15 residues. Trimming removed 3 bases at V and 0 bases at J, with 7 bases between. The V gene's germline CDR1 is SGHRS and CDR2 YFSETQ. The CDR3 DNA reads TGCGCCAGCAGCTCCGACGGCTCTGGGGCCAACGTCCTGACTTTC. It is translated as CASSSDGSGANVLTF.

On this clonotype itself: At one end the junction does not follow the germline gene, possibly because of a read error. This sequence joins TRBV7-7 and TRBJ2-5; D call uncertain. This CDR3 has 13 residues. Looked up from germline, CDR1 is SSHAT and CDR2 is FNYEAQ (reference sequence). CDR3 region: CASSLYLAETQYF. DNA of the CDR3: TGTGCTAGCAGCTTATATCTGGCGGAGACCCAGTACTTC.

This clonotype was found a few times. The CDR3 DNA is TGTGCCAGCAGCCAAGATCTGGGGGGGTCCCCTTACGAGCAGTACTTC. This gives the protein CASSQDLGGSPYEQYF. This rearrangement joins TRBV4-2 to TRBJ2-7, with 7 positions matching TRBD2. Germline V gene lookup returns CDR1 LGHNA and CDR2 YNFKEQ. The CDR3 runs 16 residues. Trimming took 0 bases from V and 4 from J; bases not matched to a gene: 9.